What follows are 5 T cell receptor beta chains derived from one specimen sequenced in a study of blood T cells in healthy people across ages. Next came a second PCR, run for about 6 to 12 cycles, which used a sample-barcoded 5' primer along with a J-beta primer mix. TCRdb fed the 5' RACE reads into MiXCR, producing one record per CDR3 protein. The table shows about 580,000 distinct CDR3 sequences, with 40% to 55% occurring only once. The specimen was blood. The source of these receptors is an elderly man in good health.

V usage is TRBV18 and J usage is TRBJ1-2, with no clear D. The V and J ends lost 0 bases and 7 bases respectively, with 12 bases between them. The CDR3 length is 14 residues. Germline lookup yields CDR1 KGHSH and CDR2 LQKENI. CDR3 coding DNA: TGTGCCAGCTCACCACCTGGCCAGTACAGTGGCTACACCTTC. It yields the protein CASSPPGQYSGYTF. Looking up the rest from reference TRBV18 and TRBJ1-2 gives the full variable domain: NAGVMQNPRHLVRRRGQEARLRCSPMKGHSHVYWYRQLPEEGLKFMVYLQKENIIDESGMPKERFSAEFPKEGPSILRIQQVVRGDSAAYFCASSPPGQYSGYTFGSGTRLTVV.

This clonotype was counted many times. CDR3 coding DNA: TGTGCCAGCAGTTCAGGCGGGAGGGCCGGGGAGACCCAGTACTTC. It translates to CASSSGGRAGETQYF. V usage is TRBV6-6 and J usage is TRBJ2-5, with TRBD2 matching 9 bases. The germline V gene has CDR1 MNHNY and CDR2 SVGAGI (reference sequence). V gave up 4 bases and J gave up 5 bases; unmatched junction bases: 8. The CDR3 runs to 15 residues.

This sequence joins TRBV5-1 and TRBJ2-1; TRBD2 agrees at 10 bases. V lost 1 base to trimming and J lost 5 bases; unmatched junction nucleotides: 12. Germline V gene data show CDR1 as SGHRS and CDR2 as YFSETQ. The CDR3 has 18 amino acids. The CDR3 reads CASSLSIAGGRLDNEQFF. CDR3 coding DNA: TGCGCCAGCAGCTTGTCGATAGCGGGGGGTCGGTTGGACAATGAGCAGTTCTTC.

In its sample, this clonotype was seen a few times. The V and J genes are TRBV7-9 and TRBJ1-2, with D perhaps TRBD1 (5 bases). CDR1 and CDR2 (germline): SEHNR, FQNEAQ (reference sequence). V was pared by 5 bases and J by 0 bases, with 13 bases between. The CDR3 sequence is 15 residues long. The DNA of the CDR3 is TGTGCCAGCAGCGGAGGACACCCAGCTAACTATGGCTACACCTTC. Residues: CASSGGHPANYGYTF.

The CDR3 loop reads CASAQRGWTGELFF. The CDR3 DNA sequence: TGTGCCAGCGCCCAAAGGGGGTGGACCGGGGAGCTGTTTTTT. V and J are TRBV2 and TRBJ2-2; D might be TRBD1 (6 bases). CDR1 and CDR2 from the germline V gene are SNHLY and FYNNEI. Between the trimmed V and J ends, which lost 8 bases and 5 bases, there was a span of 15 bases. The CDR3 covers 14 residues.